This T cell receptor (beta chain) was sequenced for a study of blood T cell repertoires in COVID-19. Study in general: Some COVID-19 samples were acute and others convalescent; all came from the United States, Italy and Spain. PBMCs, B-cell-depleted T cells, or T cells were the source of the cDNA or gDNA that made up the material.

Germline CDR1 reads LNHNV; CDR2 reads YYDKDF (reference sequence). The CDR3 covers 14 residues. V shed 0 bases and J shed 7 bases, with 7 bases lying between them. In the original analysis: For nucleated cells, counts were estimated from reference gene primer amplification. Sequencing was performed with immunoSEQ multiplex PCR; in TCRdb, only in-frame clones are kept and a portion is missing. The V and J calls and clone size come from that table; D and trimming were worked out from the DNA. This table holds approximately 170,000 clones, about nine tenths found once. Sequences were obtained from peripheral blood. This sequence was found in a woman in her seventies with acute or convalescent COVID-19. This chain uses TRBV15 with TRBJ1-6; the D is unclear. CDR3 in amino acids: CATSRDYGNSPLHF. The DNA for the CDR3 is TGTGCCACCAGCAGAGATTACGGGAATTCACCCCTCCACTTT. Combining the CDR3 with reference TRBV15 and TRBJ1-6 gives the whole variable domain DAMVIQNPRYQVTQFGKPVTLSCSQTLNHNVMYWYQQKSSQAPKLLFHYYDKDFNNEADTPDNFQSRRPNTSFCFLDIRSPGLGDTAMYLCATSRDYGNSPLHFGNGTRLTVT.